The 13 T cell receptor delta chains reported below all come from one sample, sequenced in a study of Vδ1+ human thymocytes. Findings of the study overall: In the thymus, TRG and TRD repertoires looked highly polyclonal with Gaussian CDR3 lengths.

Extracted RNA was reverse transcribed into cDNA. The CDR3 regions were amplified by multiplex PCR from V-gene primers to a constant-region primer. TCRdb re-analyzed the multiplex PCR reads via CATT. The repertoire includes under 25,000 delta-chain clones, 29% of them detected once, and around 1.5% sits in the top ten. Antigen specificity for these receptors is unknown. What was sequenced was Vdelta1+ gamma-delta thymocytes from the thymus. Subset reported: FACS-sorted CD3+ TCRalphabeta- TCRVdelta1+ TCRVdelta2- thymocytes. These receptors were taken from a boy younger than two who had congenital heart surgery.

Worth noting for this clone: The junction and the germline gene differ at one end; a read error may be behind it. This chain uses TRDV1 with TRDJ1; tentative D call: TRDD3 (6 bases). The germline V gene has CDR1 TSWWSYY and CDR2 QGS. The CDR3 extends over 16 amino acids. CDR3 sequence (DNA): TGCTCTGGGGATCCGGCCTGCAACCCCTACACCGATAAACTCATCTTT. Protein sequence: CSGDPACNPYTDKLIF.

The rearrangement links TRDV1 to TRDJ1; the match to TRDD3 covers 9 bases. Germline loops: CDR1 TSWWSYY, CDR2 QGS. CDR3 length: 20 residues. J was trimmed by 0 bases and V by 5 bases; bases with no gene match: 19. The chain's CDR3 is CALGLLSHYWGTHYTDKLIF. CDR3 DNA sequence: TGTGCTCTTGGGCTTTTGAGCCATTACTGGGGGACCCACTACACCGATAAACTCATCTTT.

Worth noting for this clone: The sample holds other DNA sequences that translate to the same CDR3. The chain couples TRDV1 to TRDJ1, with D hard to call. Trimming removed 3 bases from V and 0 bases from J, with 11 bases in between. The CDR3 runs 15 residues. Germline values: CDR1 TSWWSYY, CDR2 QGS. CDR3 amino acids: CALGERSGHTDKLIF. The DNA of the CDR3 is TGTGCTCTTGGGGAGCGGTCCGGACACACCGATAAACTCATCTTT.

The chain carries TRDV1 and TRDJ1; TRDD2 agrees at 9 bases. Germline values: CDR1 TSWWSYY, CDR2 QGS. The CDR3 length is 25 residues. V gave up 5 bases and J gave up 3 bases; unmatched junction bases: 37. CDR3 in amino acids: CALGRDGGPSYVLEGEYADADKLIF. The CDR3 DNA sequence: TGTGCTCTTGGGAGAGATGGAGGGCCTTCCTACGTCCTCGAGGGGGAATACGCGGACGCCGATAAACTCATCTTT.

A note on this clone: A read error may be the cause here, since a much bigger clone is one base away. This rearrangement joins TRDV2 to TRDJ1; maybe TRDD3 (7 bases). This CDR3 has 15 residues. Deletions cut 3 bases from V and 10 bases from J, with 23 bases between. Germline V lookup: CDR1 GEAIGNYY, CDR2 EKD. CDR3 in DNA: TGTGCCTGTGACTCTTCCTGGTGGGGGAGAGTACTACTCATCTTT. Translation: CACDSSWWGRVLLIF.

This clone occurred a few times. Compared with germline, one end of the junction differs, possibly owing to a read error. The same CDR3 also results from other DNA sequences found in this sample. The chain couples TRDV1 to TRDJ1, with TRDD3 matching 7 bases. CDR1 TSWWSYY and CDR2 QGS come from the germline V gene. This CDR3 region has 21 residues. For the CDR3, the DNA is TGTGCTCTTGGGGAACTACTCCCCGACGCCGGCGAGGTACTGGGGATAGATAAACTCATTTTT. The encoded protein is CALGELLPDAGEVLGIDKLIF.

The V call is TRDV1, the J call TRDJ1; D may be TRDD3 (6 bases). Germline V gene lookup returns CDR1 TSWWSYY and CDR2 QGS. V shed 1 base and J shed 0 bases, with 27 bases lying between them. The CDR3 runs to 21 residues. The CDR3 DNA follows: TGTGCTCTTGGGGAACGAGCACCCTTAGTGGGGGTTAACTTAAACACCGATAAACTCATCTTT. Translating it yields CALGERAPLVGVNLNTDKLIF.

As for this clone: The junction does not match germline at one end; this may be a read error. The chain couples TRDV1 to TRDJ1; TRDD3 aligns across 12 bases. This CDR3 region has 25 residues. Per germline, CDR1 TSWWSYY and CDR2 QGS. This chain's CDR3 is CALGEDLGTLTGGYREPVYTDKLIF. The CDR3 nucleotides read TGTGCTCTTGGGGAAGATCTAGGGACTCTAACTGGGGGATACAGAGAACCTGTCTACACTGATAAACTCATCTTT.

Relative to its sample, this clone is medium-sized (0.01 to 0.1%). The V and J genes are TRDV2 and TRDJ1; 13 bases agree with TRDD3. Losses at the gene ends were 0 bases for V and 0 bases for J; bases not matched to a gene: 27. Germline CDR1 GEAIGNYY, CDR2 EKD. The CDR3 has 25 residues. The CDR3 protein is CACDTPYPFPSRTGGYAPYTDKLIF. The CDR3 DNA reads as TGTGCCTGTGACACCCCTTACCCCTTCCCCTCCCGTACTGGGGGATACGCTCCCTACACCGATAAACTCATCTTT.

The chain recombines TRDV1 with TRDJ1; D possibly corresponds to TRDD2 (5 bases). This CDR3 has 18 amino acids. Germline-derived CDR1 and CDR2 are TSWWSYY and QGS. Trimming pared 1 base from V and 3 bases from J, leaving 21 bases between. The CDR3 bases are TGTGCTCTTGGGGAACCCCCCTTGCCCTACACTTCATCCGATAAACTCATCTTT. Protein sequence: CALGEPPLPYTSSDKLIF.

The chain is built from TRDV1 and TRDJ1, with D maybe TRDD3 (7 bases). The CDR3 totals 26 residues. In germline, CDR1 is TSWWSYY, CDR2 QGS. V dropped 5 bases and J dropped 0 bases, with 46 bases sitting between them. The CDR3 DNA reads TGTGCTCTTGGGAAGAAGGGGAGGCCTTCCAACTGCGGGGGGGGGATCACTAAAACCAACACCGATAAACTCATCTTT. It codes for CALGKKGRPSNCGGGITKTNTDKLIF.

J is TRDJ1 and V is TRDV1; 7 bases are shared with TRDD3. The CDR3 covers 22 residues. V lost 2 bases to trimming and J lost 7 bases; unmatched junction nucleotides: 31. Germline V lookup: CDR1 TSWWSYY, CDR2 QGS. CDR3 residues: CALGEDILVPPGTGEPDGKLIF. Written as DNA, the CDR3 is TGTGCTCTTGGGGAAGATATCCTCGTTCCACCCGGTACTGGGGAACCGGACGGTAAACTCATCTTT.

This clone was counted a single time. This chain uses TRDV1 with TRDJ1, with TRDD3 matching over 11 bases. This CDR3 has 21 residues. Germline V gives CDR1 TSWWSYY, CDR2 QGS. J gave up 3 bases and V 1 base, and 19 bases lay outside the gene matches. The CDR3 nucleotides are TGTGCTCTTGGGGAACGGAGGCCTTCACAGCCTTACTGGGGGATAGCCGATAAACTCATCTTT. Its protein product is CALGERRPSQPYWGIADKLIF.